This entry features one TCR beta chain sequence. The table lists this clone with a few counts. The clone's antigen remains unknown. No much larger clone exists at a distance of one base, and base qualities are not known. The sample comes from a study of OX40 agonist ivuxolimab in advanced cancers. The study in broad terms: The costimulatory receptor OX40 (CD134) was targeted by ivuxolimab, a fully human IgG2 agonistic monoclonal antibody. Intravenous ivuxolimab was administered to patients every 2 weeks at six dose levels: 0.01, 0.1, 0.3, 1.5, 3 and 10 mg/kg. Three dose-escalation patients achieved partial responses, one with hepatocellular carcinoma and two with cutaneous melanoma. A male proportion of around 83% and a mean age of approximately 62 years, ranging from about 23 to 79, were recorded for the dose-escalation cohort. Of the roughly 52 dose-escalation patients, hepatocellular carcinoma was present in about 20, melanoma in about 15, renal cell carcinoma in 9 and head and neck cancer in 9. Prior anti-PD-1, anti-PD-L1 or anti-CTLA-4 therapy was permitted, and checkpoint inhibitors had been received by about 36% of dose-escalation patients. The paper reports the monotherapy dose-escalation portion (N of about 50 patients) of the phase I ivuxolimab trial. The point of sequencing TCRbeta in the periphery was to test whether ivuxolimab changed TCR sequence diversity and drove clonal T-cell expansion. The research as a whole found: Which antigens the clonally expanded peripheral T cells were specific for was not determined. Low levels of normalized T-cell clonal expansion were also seen in some nonresponding patients. In the 0.1-3.0 mg/kg groups, partial responders had among the lowest normalized peripheral clonal expansion, particularly in CD8+ T cells. At doses from 0.1 to 3.0 mg/kg, clonal expansion was seen in both CD4+ and CD8+ blood T cells between baseline and week 6. After ivuxolimab, CD8+ T cells had more expanded clones than CD4+ T cells on average.

The cysteine opens and the phenylalanine closes a CDR3 of 13 amino acids. Solely the CDR3 DNA is kept, with 39 bases framed from the first base. CDR1 and CDR2, per the germline V gene (reference sequence), are GTSNPN and SVGIG. V loses 2 bases of germline sequence and J loses 5 bases, and the interval between the two ends is 7 bases. Patients with a history of autoimmune disease or receiving systemic immunosuppression were excluded from the trial. In every dose cohort, peripheral blood was drawn for TCR sequencing at baseline, cycle 4 day 1, and cycle 7 day 1. The samples were taken from a phase I, first-in-human, multicenter, open-label dose-escalation trial of ivuxolimab. Adults with locally advanced or metastatic head and neck squamous cell, hepatocellular, melanoma or renal cell carcinoma were enrolled in the trial. Before TCR sequencing, CD4+ T cells and CD8+ T cells from peripheral blood were sorted into separate populations.

To sequence the TCRbeta CDR3 region, genomic DNA was isolated from the sorted cells. TCRbeta CDR3 regions were sequenced using the immunoSEQ Assay. TCRdb obtained this table from immuneACCESS and retained in-frame rearrangements with V and J assigned. These tables miss some clones; where compared with another copy, unresolved V genes account for less than half of the shortfall, and the remainder is unexplained. The sample records 40,000 to 45,000 clones, roughly 78% of which are singletons. Of the sample, 4.2% is held by the ten largest clones. The receptor's source is an adult with an advanced solid tumor such as melanoma, head and neck, liver or kidney cancer. The sequenced sample was CD4+ or CD8+ T cells sorted from blood, obtained in a trial of the OX40 agonist ivuxolimab. The sequence is built from TRBV30 and TRBJ1-6, with the D gene too uncertain to name. The DNA reads TGTGCCTGGAGTCGGGGAAATAATTCACCCCTCCACTTT. This sequence encodes CAWSRGNNSPLHF.